Shown below are 28 T cell receptor beta chains from a single sample sequenced in a study of blood T cell repertoires in COVID-19 (TCRdb year 2020). Libraries were prepared through the immunoSEQ multiplex PCR assay. The immuneACCESS repertoire file appears here via TCRdb, limited to in-frame rearrangements. These files lack a portion of the clones; in checked studies, under half of the deficit traces to unresolved V genes, and the cause of the others is not known. The sample includes around 130,000 clones, with around 87% observed a single time. About 3.6% of the sample lies in the top ten. Sample: peripheral blood. The origin of the receptors is a woman aged 60 to 75 with acute or convalescent COVID-19.

This chain connects TRBV30 to TRBJ1-2; 7 nucleotides align to TRBD1. Unmatched junction bases numbered 4, after V lost 3 bases and J lost 6 bases. The CDR3 totals 12 residues. CDR1 and CDR2 (germline): GTSNPN, SVGIG (reference sequence). This CDR3 reads CAWRGQKDGYTF. CDR3 coding DNA: TGTGCCTGGAGGGGACAGAAGGATGGCTACACCTTC.

The rearrangement joins TRBV28 to TRBJ1-5, with 11 bases matching TRBD1. Germline V gene lookup returns CDR1 MDHEN and CDR2 SYDVKM. V shed 3 bases and J 7 bases; nucleotides not matched to a gene: 2. The CDR3 length is 14 residues. DNA for the CDR3: TGTGCCAGCAGTTTGGGACAGGGGGTACAGCCCCAGCATTTT. Encoded protein: CASSLGQGVQPQHF.

This rearrangement joins TRBV3-1 (or the pseudogene TRBV3-2) to TRBJ1-2, with D unclear. V was cut by 5 bases and J by 0 bases, with 7 bases left in between. Per the germline V gene, CDR1 is LGHDT and CDR2 is YNNKEL (reference sequence). The CDR3 runs 13 residues. For the CDR3, the DNA is TGTGCCAGCAGCGAAAGAGCTAACTATGGCTACACCTTC. It encodes CASSERANYGYTF.

This chain connects TRBV6-2 or TRBV6-3 to TRBJ1-2; 8 bases align to TRBD1. J lost 8 bases, V lost 5 bases, and 7 bases had no gene match. This CDR3 comprises 13 residues. Germline V gives CDR1 MNHEY, CDR2 SVGEGT. The CDR3 region is CASSPRTGLGYTF. As DNA, the CDR3 is TGTGCCAGCAGTCCCCGGACAGGGCTGGGCTACACCTTC.

This sequence joins TRBV7-2 and TRBJ1-1, with 7 positions matching TRBD1. Germline V gene data show CDR1 as SGHTA and CDR2 as FQGNSA. The trim removed 5 bases at V and 0 bases at J, leaving 6 bases unmatched. This CDR3 is 15 amino acids long. In nucleotides, the CDR3 is TGTGCCAGCAGCCGTGGGGACAGTATGAACACTGAAGCTTTCTTT. It specifies CASSRGDSMNTEAFF.

This chain joins TRBV28 and TRBJ1-5; possibly TRBD1 for D (5 bases). The germline V gene has CDR1 MDHEN and CDR2 SYDVKM. V was cut by 10 bases and J by 3 bases, with 13 bases left in between. The CDR3 sequence is 13 residues long. The CDR3 DNA reads TGTGCCACCCTAGTGGGGCACAATCAGCCCCAGCATTTT. This codes for CATLVGHNQPQHF.

The CDR3: CASSFRGPPRGGTETQYF. CDR3 nucleotides: TGTGCCAGCAGCTTTAGAGGGCCCCCGAGGGGAGGGACGGAGACCCAGTACTTC. The V gene is TRBV11-3, the J gene TRBJ2-5, with 7 bases matching TRBD2. V was clipped by 3 bases and J by 5 bases; unmatched bases: 18. CDR3 length equals 18 residues. Germline CDR1 and CDR2: SGHNT and YENEEA.

The chain uses TRBV3-1 (or the pseudogene TRBV3-2) and TRBJ1-1; tentative D call: TRBD1 (5 bases). Germline values: CDR1 LGHDT, CDR2 YNNKEL (reference sequence). The V and J ends lost 0 bases and 4 bases respectively, with 9 bases between them. The CDR3 length is 14 residues. The CDR3 nucleotides read TGTGCCAGCAGCCAAGATTTAGGGGTCACTGAAGCTTTCTTT. The encoded protein is CASSQDLGVTEAFF.

The rearrangement links TRBV7-2 to TRBJ1-5; D possibly corresponds to TRBD1 (5 bases). Trimming left V 1 base short and J 6 bases short, with 13 bases between. From germline, CDR1 is SGHTA and CDR2 FQGNSA. The CDR3 runs to 15 residues. This CDR3 is CASSLGSYQGQPQHF. CDR3 in DNA: TGTGCCAGCAGCTTAGGTTCTTATCAGGGTCAGCCCCAGCATTTT.

The V and J genes are TRBV6-5 and TRBJ1-1; possible D gene TRBD1, 5 bases. Germline CDR1 and CDR2: MNHEY and SVGAGI. This CDR3 spans 13 amino acids. V was shortened by 7 bases and J by 0 bases, with 9 bases between the two germline ends. In nucleotides, the CDR3 is TGTGCCAGCAAGAAGGGGTTGAACACTGAAGCTTTCTTT. Translation: CASKKGLNTEAFF.

This clone was seen a single time. The chain is built from TRBV9 and TRBJ2-4, with 8 bases identical to TRBD1. The CDR3 extends over 15 amino acids. After removal of 0 bases from V and 7 bases from J, the junction contained 6 bases not matched to a gene. Germline CDR1 reads SGDLS; CDR2 reads YYNGEE. CDR3: CASSVGGQGDNIQYF. CDR3 nucleotide sequence: TGTGCCAGCAGCGTAGGTGGACAGGGCGATAACATTCAGTACTTC.

This chain joins TRBV5-1 and TRBJ1-1; TRBD1 might be the D (6 bases). Trimming removed 4 bases at V and 4 bases at J, with 14 bases between. Germline V CDR1 and CDR2: SGHRS, YFSETQ. The CDR3 consists of 14 residues. This CDR3 is CASSQYRETTEAFF. CDR3 coding DNA: TGCGCCAGCAGCCAATACAGGGAGACCACTGAAGCTTTCTTT.

This sequence joins TRBV9 and TRBJ1-1, with 8 bases aligning to TRBD1. Germline CDR1 is SGDLS and CDR2 is YYNGEE. V was clipped by 0 bases and J by 3 bases; unmatched bases: 7. The CDR3 contains 16 residues. The DNA for the CDR3 is TGTGCCAGCAGCGTAGGGCAGGGGGCGTGGGACACTGAAGCTTTCTTT. Encoded protein: CASSVGQGAWDTEAFF.

This chain links TRBV7-9 with TRBJ2-7, with D hard to call. This CDR3 comprises 11 residues. The V gene's germline CDR1 is SEHNR and CDR2 FQNEAQ (reference sequence). V shed 1 base and J shed 7 bases, with 5 bases lying between them. The CDR3 region is CASSLELEQYV. The CDR3 DNA reads TGTGCCAGCAGCTTAGAGCTGGAGCAGTACGTC.

The chain joins TRBV19 to TRBJ1-2, with 8 bases identical to TRBD1. V shed 10 bases and J 8 bases; nucleotides not matched to a gene: 15. The CDR3 length is 14 residues. Germline lookup yields CDR1 LNHDA and CDR2 SQIVND (reference sequence). CDR3 in amino acids: CATSPGGLDSGYTF. Here the CDR3 DNA reads TGTGCCACCTCCCCAGGGGGCCTGGACTCCGGCTACACCTTC.

The chain combines TRBV14 with TRBJ1-1; D is possibly TRBD1 (5 bases). CDR3 length: 13 residues. Trimming pared 5 bases from V and 7 bases from J, leaving 14 bases between. CDR1 and CDR2 (germline): SGHDN, FVKESK. CDR3 region: CASSLTQDREAFF. DNA of the CDR3: TGTGCCAGCAGCTTGACACAGGACCGTGAAGCTTTCTTT.

The rearrangement uses TRBV28 and TRBJ2-3, with D tentatively TRBD1 (7 bases). The germline V gene has CDR1 MDHEN and CDR2 SYDVKM. The CDR3 consists of 14 residues. With 10 bases removed from V and 4 bases from J, the gap between germline ends came to 18 bases. The CDR3 DNA reads as TGTGCCACCGGACTACAGGGGAGCCCAGATACGCAGTATTTT. Its protein product is CATGLQGSPDTQYF.

The chain employs TRBV28 and TRBJ2-7, with 13 bases fitting TRBD2. CDR3 length: 14 amino acids. Germline CDR1 MDHEN, CDR2 SYDVKM. The ends lost 6 bases at V and 10 bases at J; junction bases unmatched: 9. Here the CDR3 DNA reads TGTGCCAGCAGAGCTCCGGGACTAGCGGGAAATCAGTACGTC. Its protein is CASRAPGLAGNQYV.

The chain has TRBV19 and TRBJ2-3, with a tentative D call TRBD2 (5 bases). The CDR3 length is 13 residues. Looked up from germline, CDR1 is LNHDA and CDR2 is SQIVND (reference sequence). Trimming removed 10 bases from V and 1 base from J, with 12 bases in between. CDR3 residues: CAIGVGGTDTQYF. The CDR3 DNA reads TGTGCCATCGGGGTTGGGGGCACAGATACGCAGTATTTT.

The V call is TRBV24-1, the J call TRBJ1-6; 7 bases fit TRBD1. V shed 1 base and J 8 bases; nucleotides not matched to a gene: 4. The germline gives CDR1 KGHDR, CDR2 SFDVKD. CDR3 length: 15 residues. The CDR3 nucleotides read TGTGCCACCAGTGATTTTAAGGGGGCGCATTCACCCCTCCACTTT. This codes for CATSDFKGAHSPLHF.

This chain links TRBV2 with TRBJ2-7, with 12 bases identical to TRBD1. The V and J ends lost 2 bases and 3 bases, in that order; junction bases with no gene match: 8. CDR1 is SNHLY and CDR2 is FYNNEI in the germline V gene. The CDR3 covers 17 residues. In DNA form, the CDR3 reads TGTGCCAGCAGTGAATACCGGGACAGGGGGCATGGCTACGAGCAGTACGTC. This encodes CASSEYRDRGHGYEQYV.

The chain carries TRBV6-1 and TRBJ2-1; 9 nucleotides match TRBD2. This CDR3 is 15 amino acids long. The germline V gene encodes CDR1 MNHNS and CDR2 SASEGT. The V gene end was trimmed by 3 bases and the J gene end by 3 bases; junction bases not matched to a gene: 3. The CDR3 sequence is CASSETSGYYNEQFF. The CDR3, as DNA: TGTGCCAGCAGTGAGACTAGCGGATACTACAATGAGCAGTTCTTC.

This chain links TRBV15 with TRBJ2-1, with D perhaps matching TRBD2 (6 bases). The CDR3 spans 16 residues. The V gene's germline CDR1 is LNHNV and CDR2 YYDKDF (reference sequence). The ends were cut back, 0 bases at V and 1 base at J, with 10 bases in the middle. The CDR3 coding sequence is TGTGCCACCAGCAGAGATCAGGCGGGATCCTACAATGAGCAGTTCTTC. Translation gives CATSRDQAGSYNEQFF.

The chain couples TRBV6-5 to TRBJ1-2; D is undetermined. The CDR3 extends over 14 amino acids. V shed 6 bases and J shed 4 bases, with 15 bases lying between them. Germline V gives CDR1 MNHEY, CDR2 SVGAGI. CDR3 bases: TGTGCCAGCAGCTCCCCCGACAACGGCTATGGCTACACCTTC. Residues: CASSSPDNGYGYTF.

The rearrangement links TRBV2 to TRBJ1-3; possible D gene TRBD1, 6 bases. The V end was cut by 8 bases, the J end by 3 bases, with 23 bases between. This CDR3 comprises 17 residues. Germline CDR1 is SNHLY and CDR2 is FYNNEI. CDR3 sequence: CASRGLGWDIYGNTIYF. CDR3 sequence (DNA): TGTGCCAGCCGAGGGCTGGGCTGGGACATATATGGAAACACCATATATTTT.

The J gene is TRBJ1-5, the V gene TRBV28; D call uncertain. Per germline, CDR1 MDHEN and CDR2 SYDVKM. The CDR3 runs to 16 residues. Between the trimmed V and J ends, which lost 5 bases and 2 bases, there was a span of 16 bases. This chain's CDR3 is CASSSVEGLGNQPQHF. The CDR3 bases are TGTGCCAGCAGTAGCGTTGAGGGCCTCGGCAATCAGCCCCAGCATTTT. Full variable domain (rest looked up from reference TRBV28 and TRBJ1-5): DVKVTQSSRYLVKRTGEKVFLECVQDMDHENMFWYRQDPGLGLRLIYFSYDVKMKEKGDIPEGYSVSREKKERFSLILESASTNQTSMYLCASSSVEGLGNQPQHFGDGTRLSIL.

As regards this clone: The same CDR3 is also encoded by other DNA sequences in this sample. The V gene is TRBV5-8, the J gene TRBJ2-3, with D unresolved. Between the trimmed V and J ends, which lost 2 bases and 6 bases, there was a span of 4 bases. Looked up from germline, CDR1 is SGHTS and CDR2 is YDEGEE. The CDR3 runs 11 residues. CDR3 sequence: CASSLADTQYF. The CDR3 nucleotides read TGTGCCAGCAGCTTAGCCGATACGCAGTATTTT.

V gene TRBV6-2 or TRBV6-3 combines with J gene TRBJ2-7, with D perhaps TRBD1 (6 bases). V dropped 4 bases and J dropped 2 bases, with 21 bases sitting between them. Per the germline V gene, CDR1 is MNHEY and CDR2 is SVGEGT. This CDR3 spans 17 amino acids. The CDR3: CASSSAGLRGPAYEQYF. The DNA of the CDR3 is TGTGCCAGCAGTTCGGCAGGCCTCAGGGGTCCTGCCTACGAGCAGTACTTC.